This T cell receptor beta chain was retrieved from a study of blood T cells in healthy people across ages. Isolating PBMCs gave at least 6.5 million of these cells per sample. This clonotype has a count of ten or more. Its antigen is as yet unknown. A J-beta primer mix and a sample-barcoded 5' primer were used in a second PCR of about 7 to 12 cycles. TCRdb passed the 5' RACE reads through MiXCR, listing each CDR3 protein once. The table has about 650,000 distinct CDR3 sequences, 32% seen once. In germline, CDR1 is WSHSY, CDR2 SAAADI. Trimming took 11 bases from V and 10 from J, leaving 24 bases between them. This CDR3 is built from 14 residues. Whole-study results and caveats: Expanded clonotype changes were possibly confounded by unknown donor CMV status. Researchers deemed the diversity estimates from one million T cells underestimates.

The sequenced sample consisted of blood. The receptor was isolated from a woman aged 80 or over in good health. The gene calls are TRBV10-2 and TRBJ2-1; D might be TRBD2 (9 bases). The CDR3 DNA is TGCGCCGCAGGGGGCGGGGGGGCCGTAGGAGAGCAGTTCTTC. Translation: CAAGGGGAVGEQFF.